Sequencing of this TCR beta chain was carried out in a study of blood T cell repertoires in COVID-19. Study at large: Sites in the United States, Italy and Spain provided acute and convalescent COVID-19 samples. The analysed material was cDNA or gDNA that came from T cells, B-cell-depleted T cells, or PBMCs.

Per the authors' pipeline: Amplifying reference gene primers gave estimates of nucleated cell counts. Profiled with immunoSEQ multiplex PCR; TCRdb holds only in-frame clones, not every one. V, J and clone size reflect that table, while D and trimming were determined from the DNA. The table includes over 250,000 clones, about nine tenths detected once. Each participant's cohort was designated according to participant-reported clinical history. The germline V gene encodes CDR1 SGHDN and CDR2 FVKESK. Trimming removed 3 bases at V and 8 bases at J, with 11 bases between. The CDR3 spans 14 residues. Sequenced: PBMCs or T cells enriched from blood (not recorded which). V usage is TRBV14 and J usage is TRBJ1-6; D is undetermined. The TCR originated in a man in his fifties or sixties who had recovered from COVID-19. The DNA for the CDR3 is TGTGCCAGCAGCCACGGTGGTTTTGATTCACCCCTCCACTTT. Residues: CASSHGGFDSPLHF.